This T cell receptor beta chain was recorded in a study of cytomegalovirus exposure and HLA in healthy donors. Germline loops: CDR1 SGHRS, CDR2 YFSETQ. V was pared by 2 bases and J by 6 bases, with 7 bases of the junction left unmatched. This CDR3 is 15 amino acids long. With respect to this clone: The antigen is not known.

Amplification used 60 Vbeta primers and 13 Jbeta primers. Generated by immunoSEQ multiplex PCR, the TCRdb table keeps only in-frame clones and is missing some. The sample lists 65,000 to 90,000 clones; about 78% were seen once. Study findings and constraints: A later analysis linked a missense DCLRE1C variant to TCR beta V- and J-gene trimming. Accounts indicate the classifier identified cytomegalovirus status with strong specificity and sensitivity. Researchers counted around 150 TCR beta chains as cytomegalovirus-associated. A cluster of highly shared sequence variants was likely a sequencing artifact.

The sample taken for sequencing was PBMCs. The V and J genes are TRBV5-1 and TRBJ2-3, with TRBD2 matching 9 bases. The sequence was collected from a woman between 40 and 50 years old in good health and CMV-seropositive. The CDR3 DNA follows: TGCGCCAGCAGCTTAATGCGGGGGGGCGACGATACGCAGTATTTT. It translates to CASSLMRGGDDTQYF.